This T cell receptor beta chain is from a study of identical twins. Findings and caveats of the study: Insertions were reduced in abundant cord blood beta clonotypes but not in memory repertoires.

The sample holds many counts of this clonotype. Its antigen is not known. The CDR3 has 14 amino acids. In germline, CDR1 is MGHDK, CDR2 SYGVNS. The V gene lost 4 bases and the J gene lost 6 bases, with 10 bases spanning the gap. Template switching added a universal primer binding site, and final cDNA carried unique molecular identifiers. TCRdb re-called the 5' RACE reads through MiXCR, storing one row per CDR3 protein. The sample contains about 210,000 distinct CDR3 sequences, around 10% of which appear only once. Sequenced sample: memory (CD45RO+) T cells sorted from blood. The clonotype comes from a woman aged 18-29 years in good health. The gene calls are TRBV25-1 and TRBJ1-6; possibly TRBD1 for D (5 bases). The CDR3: CASSVQGGNSPLHF. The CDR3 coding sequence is TGTGCCAGCAGTGTTCAGGGTGGTAATTCACCCCTCCACTTT.